This TCR beta chain was identified during a study of blood T cell repertoires in COVID-19. Study-wide context: Acute and convalescent COVID-19 specimens originated in the United States, Italy and Spain. PBMCs, B-cell-depleted T cells, or T cells provided the cDNA or gDNA that made up the material.

Under the authors' procedure: Amplifying reference gene primers gave estimates of nucleated cell counts. Only in-frame clones appear in the TCRdb table, and some are missing; sequencing was by immunoSEQ multiplex PCR. V and J calls and clone size are given by that table; D and trimming were obtained from the DNA. The data hold under 300,000 clones, with roughly four fifths observed a single time. V lost 2 bases, J lost 15 bases, and 8 bases stayed unmatched. This CDR3 has 12 residues. Germline-derived CDR1 and CDR2 are MDHEN and SYDVKM. This chain links TRBV28 with TRBJ2-3, with 7 bases matching TRBD2. Input material: peripheral blood. The source is a woman aged 18-35 years with acute or convalescent COVID-19. CDR3 residues: CASSLGVAGSYF. The CDR3 region has the DNA TGTGCCAGCAGTTTAGGGGTAGCGGGCTCCTATTTT.